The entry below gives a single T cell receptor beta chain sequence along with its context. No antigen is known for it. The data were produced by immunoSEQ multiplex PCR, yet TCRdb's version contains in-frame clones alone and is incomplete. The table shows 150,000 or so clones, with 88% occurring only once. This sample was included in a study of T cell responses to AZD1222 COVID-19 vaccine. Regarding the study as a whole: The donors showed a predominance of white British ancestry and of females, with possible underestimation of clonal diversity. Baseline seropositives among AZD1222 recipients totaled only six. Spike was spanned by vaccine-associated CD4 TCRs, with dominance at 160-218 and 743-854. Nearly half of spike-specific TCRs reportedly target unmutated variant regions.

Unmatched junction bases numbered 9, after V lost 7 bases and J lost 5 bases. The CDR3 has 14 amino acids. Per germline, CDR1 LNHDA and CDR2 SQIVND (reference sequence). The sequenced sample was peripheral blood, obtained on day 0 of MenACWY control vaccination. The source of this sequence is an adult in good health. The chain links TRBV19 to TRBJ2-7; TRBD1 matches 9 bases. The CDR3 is CASTPDRGGHEQYF. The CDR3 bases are TGTGCCAGTACCCCGGACAGGGGTGGCCACGAGCAGTACTTC.